A selection of T cell receptor beta chains follows, all from one sample in a study of response to subunit inactivated influenza vaccine. TCRdb re-analysed the RT-PCR reads in MiXCR, keeping a single row per CDR3 protein. Of hundreds of thousands of distinct CDR3 sequences in the sample, approximately 12% are singletons; the top ten hold roughly a tenth. The sample in question was PBMCs from blood, obtained on the day of vaccination. Receptor source: a middle-aged man who received an inactivated influenza vaccine. Both conserved end residues are part of each CDR3. A D gene is named only where the DNA matches it firmly. Size tells how often a clone was seen (once, few, many) or the class of an expanded clone, and some rows leave it out.

CDR3: CASSLQTGGSETQYF
DNA: TGCGCCAGCAGCCTCCAGACAGGGGGCTCGGAGACCCAGTACTTC
J: TRBJ2-5
D: TRBD1
size: NA
V: TRBV5-1

CDR3: CSASEGLITGELFF
DNA: TGCAGTGCTAGTGAGGGACTTATCACCGGGGAGCTGTTTTTT
J: TRBJ2-2
D: NA
size: NA
V: TRBV20-1

CDR3: CASSFRWVDTRLAGVYNEQFF
DNA: TGTGCCAGCAGCTTTCGTTGGGTGGACACTAGACTAGCGGGAGTGTACAATGAGCAGTTCTTC
J: TRBJ2-1
D: TRBD2
size: few
V: TRBV11-1

CDR3: CASSLWGQGADTIYF
DNA: TGCGCCAGCAGCTTGTGGGGGCAGGGCGCCGACACCATATATTTT
J: TRBJ1-3
D: NA
size: many
V: TRBV5-1

CDR3: CASSSRTSHSYNEQFF
DNA: TGCGCCAGCAGCTCGAGGACTAGCCACTCATACAATGAGCAGTTCTTC
J: TRBJ2-1
D: TRBD2
size: NA
V: TRBV5-1

CDR3: CASGSGRAPSADTQYF
DNA: TGTGCCAGCGGTAGCGGGAGGGCCCCGTCGGCAGATACGCAGTATTTT
J: TRBJ2-3
D: TRBD2
size: many
V: TRBV12-3/TRBV12-4

CDR3: CASSSSWDVVTKNIQYF
DNA: TGTGCCAGCAGCTCCTCGTGGGACGTCGTGACCAAAAACATTCAGTACTTC
J: TRBJ2-4
D: NA
size: NA
V: TRBV5-5

CDR3: CASSQRGEETQYF
DNA: TGTGCCAGCAGCCAAAGGGGGGAAGAGACCCAGTACTTC
J: TRBJ2-5
D: NA
size: NA
V: TRBV25-1

CDR3: CASSLIASYNEQFF
DNA: TGTGCCAGCAGCTTAATAGCGAGTTACAATGAGCAGTTCTTC
J: TRBJ2-1
D: NA
size: many
V: TRBV7-3

CDR3: CASSPDRGLVGNQPQHF
DNA: TGTGCCAGCAGTCCGGACAGGGGCCTAGTGGGCAATCAGCCCCAGCATTTT
J: TRBJ1-5
D: TRBD1
size: few
V: TRBV6-1

CDR3: CASSGQSSGANVLTF
DNA: TGTGCCAGCAGCGGACAGAGCTCTGGGGCCAACGTCCTGACTTTC
J: TRBJ2-6
D: NA
size: NA
V: TRBV2

CDR3: CASSLEAPGGYTF
DNA: TGCGCCAGCAGCTTGGAAGCCCCGGGTGGCTACACCTTC
J: TRBJ1-2
D: NA
size: NA
V: TRBV5-1

CDR3: CASKSGGELFF
DNA: TGTGCCAGCAAATCAGGCGGGGAGCTGTTTTTT
J: TRBJ2-2
D: NA
size: few
V: TRBV7-8

CDR3: CASSLGIPQETQYF
DNA: TGTGCCAGCAGCTTAGGGATCCCTCAAGAGACCCAGTACTTC
J: TRBJ2-5
D: NA
size: NA
V: TRBV7-2

CDR3: CASSKGQGGWYNEQFF
DNA: TGTGCCAGCAGTAAGGGCCAGGGGGGTTGGTACAATGAGCAGTTCTTC
J: TRBJ2-1
D: NA
size: NA
V: TRBV6-2/TRBV6-3

CDR3: CASSGVIAGGQHTIIGQFF
DNA: TGTGCCAGCAGTGGGGTAATAGCGGGAGGTCAACACACTATAATCGGGCAGTTCTTC
J: TRBJ2-1
D: TRBD2
size: NA
V: TRBV2

CDR3: CASSLESGHGYEQYF
DNA: TGTGCCAGCAGCTTAGAGTCCGGACACGGATACGAGCAGTACTTC
J: TRBJ2-7
D: NA
size: NA
V: TRBV7-2

CDR3: CASSIGHEQYF
DNA: TGTGCCAGCAGCATAGGTCATGAGCAGTACTTC
J: TRBJ2-7
D: NA
size: few
V: TRBV11-2

CDR3: CASSYGLAGTHEQYF
DNA: TGTGCCAGCAGTTACGGGCTAGCGGGAACCCACGAGCAGTACTTC
J: TRBJ2-7
D: TRBD2
size: NA
V: TRBV6-2/TRBV6-3

CDR3: CASSLVAGTMNTEAFF
DNA: TGTGCCAGCAGCTTAGTTGCAGGTACCATGAACACTGAAGCTTTCTTT
J: TRBJ1-1
D: NA
size: many
V: TRBV7-6

CDR3: CASSFGQVNNEQFF
DNA: TGTGCCAGCAGTTTTGGACAGGTTAACAATGAGCAGTTCTTC
J: TRBJ2-1
D: TRBD1
size: NA
V: TRBV27

CDR3: CAISDGAVTQYF
DNA: TGTGCCATCAGTGACGGGGCAGTAACGCAGTATTTT
J: TRBJ2-3
D: NA
size: few
V: TRBV10-3

CDR3: CASSPDLSSTDTEYF
DNA: TGTGCCAGCAGCCCAGATTTAAGTAGCACAGATACGGAGTATTTT
J: TRBJ2-3
D: NA
size: NA
V: TRBV12-3/TRBV12-4